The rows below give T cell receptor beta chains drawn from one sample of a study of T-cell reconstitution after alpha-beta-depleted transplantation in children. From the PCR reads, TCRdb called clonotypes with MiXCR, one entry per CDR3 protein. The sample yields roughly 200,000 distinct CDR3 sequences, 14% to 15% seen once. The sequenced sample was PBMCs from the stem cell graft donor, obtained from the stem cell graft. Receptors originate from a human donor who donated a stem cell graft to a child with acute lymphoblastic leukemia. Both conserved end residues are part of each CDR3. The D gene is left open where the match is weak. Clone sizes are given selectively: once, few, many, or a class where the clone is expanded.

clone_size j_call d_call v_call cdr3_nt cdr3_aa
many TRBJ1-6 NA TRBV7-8 TGTGCCAGCAGCTTAGCTACATCTTCACCCCTCCACTTT CASSLATSSPLHF
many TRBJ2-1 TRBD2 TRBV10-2 TGCGCCAGCAGTGAGAGCGGGAGGGCCAAGTTAAGGGAGCAGTTCTTC CASSESGRAKLREQFF
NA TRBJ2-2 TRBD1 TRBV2 TGTACCAGCAGCCCCTTCTACGGACAGGGGAGGAACACCGGGGAGCTGTTTTTT CTSSPFYGQGRNTGELFF
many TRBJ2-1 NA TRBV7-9 TGTGCCAGCAGCCCGCCATGGCCTGAGCAGTTCTTC CASSPPWPEQFF
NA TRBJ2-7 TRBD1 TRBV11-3 TGTGCCAGCAGCTTAGTTGATACAGGGGGCTATATCGAGCAGTACTTC CASSLVDTGGYIEQYF
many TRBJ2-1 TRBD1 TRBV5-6 TGTGCCAGCAGCTGGACAGGGGGCATGAATGGTGAGCAGTTCTTC CASSWTGGMNGEQFF
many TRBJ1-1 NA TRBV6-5 TGTGCCAGCAGTTACTCGGGGAGGGGAACTGAAGCTTTCTTT CASSYSGRGTEAFF
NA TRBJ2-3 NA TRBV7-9 TGTGCCAGCAGCTTTGGAGGGAGTCGGACAGATACGCAGTATTTT CASSFGGSRTDTQYF
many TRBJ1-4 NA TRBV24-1 TGTGCCACCAGTGCCGGTAATGAAAAACTGTTTTTT CATSAGNEKLFF
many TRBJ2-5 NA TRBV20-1 TGCAGTGCTAGGGTAATAGGGGCAGAGACCCAGTACTTC CSARVIGAETQYF
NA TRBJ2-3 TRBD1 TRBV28 TGTGCCAGCATCTCAGGGGGCGCCGGCACAGATACGCAGTATTTT CASISGGAGTDTQYF
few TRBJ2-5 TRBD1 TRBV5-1 TGCGCCAGCAGCTTCCGGACAGGATGGGGAGAGACCCAGTACTTC CASSFRTGWGETQYF
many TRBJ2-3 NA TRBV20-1 TGCAGTGCTAGACCCCTTTCAACAGATACGCAGTATTTT CSARPLSTDTQYF
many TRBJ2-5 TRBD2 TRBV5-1 TGCGCCAGCAGCTTGGACGGGACTAGCACCCGGACCCAGTACTTC CASSLDGTSTRTQYF
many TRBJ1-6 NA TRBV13 TGTGCCAGCAGCTTAGCCCCCAAAAGGGGTCTGCCCCTTAATTCACCCCTCCACTTT CASSLAPKRGLPLNSPLHF
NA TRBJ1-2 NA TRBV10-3 TGTGCCATCAGTGAGTCCGGGACATCTAACTATGGCTACACCTTC CAISESGTSNYGYTF
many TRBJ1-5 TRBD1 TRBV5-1 TGCGCCAGCAGCTGGAGGGGACAGGTTGGATATCAGCCCCAGCATTTT CASSWRGQVGYQPQHF
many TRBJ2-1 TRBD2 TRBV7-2 TGTGCCAGCTTGGAGACTAGCGGGAGCGCTGAGCAGTTCTTC CASLETSGSAEQFF
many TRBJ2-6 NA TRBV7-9 TGTGCCAGCAGCTTAGGTGGACAGAGAGGGGCCAACGTCCTGACTTTC CASSLGGQRGANVLTF
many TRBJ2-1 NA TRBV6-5 TGTGCCAGCAGTTACTCGAAACTAGAGGTCGGCAGTGAGCAGTTCTTC CASSYSKLEVGSEQFF
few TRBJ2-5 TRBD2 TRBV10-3 TGTGCCACCAGGACTAGCGGGAGGCGCCAAGAGACCCAGTACTTC CATRTSGRRQETQYF
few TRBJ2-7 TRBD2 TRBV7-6 TGTGCCAGCAGCTCGAGACTAGCGGGAGATTCCGAGCAGTACTTC CASSSRLAGDSEQYF
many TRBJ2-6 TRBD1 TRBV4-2 TGTGCCAGCAGGCCGGGACAGGGGTTCGTCAGCTCTGGGGCCAACGTCCTGACTTTC CASRPGQGFVSSGANVLTF
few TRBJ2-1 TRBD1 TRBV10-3 TGTGCCACAGGGGGCTCGGAGCAGTTCTTC CATGGSEQFF
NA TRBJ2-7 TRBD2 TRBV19 TGTGCCAGTAGCTGGACTAGCGGGAGCCTTCCCTACGAGCAGTACTTC CASSWTSGSLPYEQYF
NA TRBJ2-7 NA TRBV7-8 TGTGCCAGCAGCTTAGAACGGGGAATGACCTACGAGCAGTACTTC CASSLERGMTYEQYF
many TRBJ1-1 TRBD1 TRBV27 TGTGCCAGCAGTCAGAGACAGGGGGGGTGGACTGAAGCTTTCTTT CASSQRQGGWTEAFF
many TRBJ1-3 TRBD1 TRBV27 TGTGCCAGCAGTTTGGGCAGGGGGGCTGGAAACACCATATATTTT CASSLGRGAGNTIYF
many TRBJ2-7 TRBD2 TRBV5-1 TGCGCCAGCAGCTGGACTAGCGGGACCTCCTACGAGCAGTACTTC CASSWTSGTSYEQYF
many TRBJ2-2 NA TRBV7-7 TGTGCCAGCAGCCCCAGACAGTACACCGGGGAGCTGTTTTTT CASSPRQYTGELFF
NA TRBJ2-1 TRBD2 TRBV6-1 TGTGCCAGCAGCCGACTAGCGGGAGCCGACAATGAGCAGTTCTTC CASSRLAGADNEQFF
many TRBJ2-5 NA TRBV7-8 TGTGCCAGCAGCTTAGGTACTACCTCCGAGACCCAGTACTTC CASSLGTTSETQYF
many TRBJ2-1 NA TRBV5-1 TGCGCCAGCAGCTCCACGACTGAGCTGAACAATGAGCAGTTCTTC CASSSTTELNNEQFF
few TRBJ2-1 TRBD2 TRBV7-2 TGTGCCAGCAGCTTAGATTTGTCTAGCGGGAACAATGAGCAGTTCTTC CASSLDLSSGNNEQFF
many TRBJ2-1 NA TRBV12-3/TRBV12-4 TGTGCCAGCACGATTAGCTCCTACAATGAGCAGTTCTTC CASTISSYNEQFF
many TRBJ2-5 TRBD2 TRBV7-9 TGTGCCAGCAGCCCTGCTAGCGGGAGGGGTAAAGAGACCCAGTACTTC CASSPASGRGKETQYF
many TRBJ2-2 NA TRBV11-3 TGTGCCAGCAGCTCACGGAAAGGGGAGCTGTTTTTT CASSSRKGELFF
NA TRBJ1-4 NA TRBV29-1 TGCAGCGTTAAGAGTGCGTTGTTCCGGGCAGGTGGGGAAAAACTGTTTTTT CSVKSALFRAGGEKLFF
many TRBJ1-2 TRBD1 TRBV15 TGTGCCACCAGCAGGGGGACAGGGGATGGCTACACCTTC CATSRGTGDGYTF
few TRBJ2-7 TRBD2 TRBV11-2 TGTGCCAGCAGCCGAACTAGCGTCGAGCAGTACTTC CASSRTSVEQYF
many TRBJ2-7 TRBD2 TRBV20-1 TGCAGTGCTAGGGCGGGAGCTACCTACGAGCAGTACTTC CSARAGATYEQYF
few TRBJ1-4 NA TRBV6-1 TGTGCCAGCAGTCTAAGACAGGAGAATGAAAAACTGTTTTTT CASSLRQENEKLFF
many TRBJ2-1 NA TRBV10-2 TGCGCCAGCAGTGAGTCCCTCGTAGGGCAGTTCTTC CASSESLVGQFF
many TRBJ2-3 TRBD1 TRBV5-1 TGCGCCAGCAGCCCACCACAGGGGGTAGCAGATACGCAGTATTTT CASSPPQGVADTQYF
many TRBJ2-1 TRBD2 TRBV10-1 TGCGCCAGCAGTGACCGGTACTCTAGCGGGGGTCTCTACAATGAGCAGTTCTTC CASSDRYSSGGLYNEQFF
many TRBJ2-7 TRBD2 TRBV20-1 TGCAGTGCTAGACTAGCGGGAGGTCTCTCCGAGCAGTACTTC CSARLAGGLSEQYF
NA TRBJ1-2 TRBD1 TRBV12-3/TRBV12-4 TGTGCCAGCAGTCCTGAGACAGGGAACTATGGCTACACCTTC CASSPETGNYGYTF
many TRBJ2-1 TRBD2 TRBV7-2 TGTGCCAGCAGCAGAGCGGGGGCGGGAGAGGGCAATGAGCAGTTCTTC CASSRAGAGEGNEQFF
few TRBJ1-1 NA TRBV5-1 TGCGCCAGCAGCTTTGATCCCGGGCGTACTGAAGCTTTCTTT CASSFDPGRTEAFF
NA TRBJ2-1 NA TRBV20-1 TGCAGTGCTAGTGTCTCGGTGGGGAATGAGCAGTTCTTC CSASVSVGNEQFF
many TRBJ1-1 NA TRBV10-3 TGTGCCATCAGCTCCAGGCAGGGACTACGAACAAGTGAAGCTTTCTTT CAISSRQGLRTSEAFF
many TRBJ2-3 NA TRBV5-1 TGCGCCAGCAAAGGGGATAGCGGTGATACGCAGTATTTT CASKGDSGDTQYF
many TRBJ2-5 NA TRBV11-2 TGTGCCAGCAGCCCGGACTTACAAGAGACCCAGTACTTC CASSPDLQETQYF
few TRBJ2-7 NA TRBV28 TGTGCCAGCAGTTTATATGGGGAGCAGTACTTC CASSLYGEQYF
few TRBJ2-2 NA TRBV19 TGTGCCAGTAAGGAGTTTCGGGCCGGGGAGCTGTTTTTT CASKEFRAGELFF
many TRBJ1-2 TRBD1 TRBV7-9 TGTGCCAGCAGCCCGGGACAGGGCTATGGCTACACCTTC CASSPGQGYGYTF
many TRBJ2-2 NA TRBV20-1 TGCAGTGCTAGACCGCGGGAACGCACCGGGGAGCTGTTTTTT CSARPRERTGELFF
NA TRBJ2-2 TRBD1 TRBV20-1 TGCAGTGCTAGTCGGACAGGGCCCACCGGGGAGCTGTTTTTT CSASRTGPTGELFF